This T cell receptor (beta chain) emerged from a study of OX40 agonist ivuxolimab in advanced cancers. Study context: Ivuxolimab, an antibody that agonizes OX40 (CD134), was administered to the patients. A male proportion of approximately 83% was recorded, with mean age approximately 57 years and range about 20 to 79. Three patients, one with hepatocellular carcinoma and two with cutaneous melanoma, responded partially.

Per the germline V gene, CDR1 is PRHDT and CDR2 is FYEKMQ (reference sequence). This CDR3 comprises 14 residues. Trimming cost V 4 bases and J 7 bases, with 13 bases left between them. TCRdb's table, derived via immunoSEQ multiplex PCR, lists solely in-frame clones and lacks some. Of tens of thousands of clones listed, less than 85% are singletons. The material sequenced was CD4+ or CD8+ T cells sorted from blood, taken in a trial of the OX40 agonist ivuxolimab. This TCR was sampled from an adult with an advanced solid tumor such as melanoma, head and neck, liver or kidney cancer. The genes are TRBV13 and TRBJ1-4; perhaps TRBD1 as D (6 bases). CDR3 sequence (DNA): TGTGCCAGCAGCTCTACAGGGCTGGGTGAAAAACTGTTTTTT. Translating it yields CASSSTGLGEKLFF. The full variable domain, rest sourced from reference TRBV13 and TRBJ1-4, is AAGVIQSPRHLIKEKRETATLKCYPIPRHDTVYWYQQGPGQDPQFLISFYEKMQSDKGSIPDRFSAQQFSDYHSELNMSSLELGDSALYFCASSSTGLGEKLFFGSGTQLSVL.